This TCR beta chain stems from a study of blood T cell repertoires in COVID-19. Study in general: Samples came from the United States, Italy and Spain, spanning acute and convalescent COVID-19. Sources were T cells, B-cell-depleted T cells, or PBMCs; the material itself was cDNA or gDNA.

The CDR3 consists of 18 residues. Trimming took 0 bases from V and 3 from J, leaving 21 bases between them. From germline, CDR1 is SGDLS and CDR2 YYNGEE. Original analysis: Amplification from reference gene primers served as the basis for estimated nucleated cell counts. The method was immunoSEQ multiplex PCR; TCRdb's version includes in-frame clones alone and lacks a portion of them. D and trimming were read from the DNA, whereas the V and J calls and clone size are those reported in that table. The sample includes about 74,000 clones, almost 90% seen only once; the top ten take roughly 2.1%. Sequenced material: peripheral blood. This rearrangement joins TRBV9 to TRBJ1-1; TRBD1 might be the D (6 bases). The clonotype originates from a woman at least 80 years old with active or convalescent COVID-19. The CDR3 nucleotides are TGTGCCAGCAGCGTAGATGGGGGACTACAGGGTTCGGACACTGAAGCTTTCTTT. This translates into CASSVDGGLQGSDTEAFF.